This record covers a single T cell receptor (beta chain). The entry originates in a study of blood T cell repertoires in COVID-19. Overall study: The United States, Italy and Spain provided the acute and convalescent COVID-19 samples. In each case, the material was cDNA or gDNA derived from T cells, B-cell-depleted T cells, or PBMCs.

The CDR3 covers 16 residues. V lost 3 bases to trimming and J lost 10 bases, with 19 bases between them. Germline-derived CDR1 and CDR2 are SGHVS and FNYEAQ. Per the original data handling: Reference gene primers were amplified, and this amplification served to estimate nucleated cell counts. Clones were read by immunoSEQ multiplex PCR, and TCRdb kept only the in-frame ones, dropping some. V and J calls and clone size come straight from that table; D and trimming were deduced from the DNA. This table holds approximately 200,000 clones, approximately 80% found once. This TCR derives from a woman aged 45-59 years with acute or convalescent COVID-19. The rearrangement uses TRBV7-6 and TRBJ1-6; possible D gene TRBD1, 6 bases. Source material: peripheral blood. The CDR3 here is CASSFSWGGAGSPLHF. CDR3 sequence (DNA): TGTGCCAGCAGCTTCTCCTGGGGGGGGGCAGGCTCACCCCTCCACTTT.